The clone carrying this TCR beta chain was observed a few times. This sample is part of a study of T cell changes during pregnancy in multiple sclerosis. CDR3 length: 14 residues. CDR1 and CDR2 from the germline V gene are LGHNA and YNFKEQ. The trim removed 5 bases at V and 4 bases at J, leaving 5 bases unmatched. Assay used: immunoSEQ multiplex PCR; TCRdb lists only in-frame clones, some missing. The data hold under 95,000 clones, with 92% observed a single time. This material consisted of peripheral blood, taken in the second trimester of pregnancy. The chain combines TRBV4-2 with TRBJ1-1; TRBD1 matches 9 bases. The TCR originated in a female donor with multiple sclerosis, enrolled in a pregnancy study. CDR3 sequence: CASSAGTGFTEAFF. The DNA of the CDR3 is TGTGCCAGCAGCGCCGGGACAGGGTTCACTGAAGCTTTCTTT.